These T cell receptor beta chains were read from a single sample in a study of blood T cell repertoires in COVID-19. Data came from immunoSEQ multiplex PCR; TCRdb stores just in-frame clones and leaves some out. Seen here are under 300,000 clones, about 88% observed once, and the top ten hold just over 6.5%. Specimen: PBMCs or T cells enriched from blood (not recorded which). These receptors originate from a woman in her 50s who had been exposed to COVID-19. Each CDR3 is given with its conserved first and last residue. The D gene is left open where the match is weak. A row's size may be missing; if present it is once, few, many or a size class.

cdr3_nt cdr3_aa j_call clone_size d_call v_call
TGCGCCAGCAGCTTGGAGGGGATTGAGGATACGCAGTATTTT CASSLEGIEDTQYF TRBJ2-3 . . TRBV5-1
TGTGCCAGCAGCCCAACCGGGAGCAGCGGGTATAGCAATCAGCCCCAGCATTTT CASSPTGSSGYSNQPQHF TRBJ1-5 . . TRBV5-4
TGTGCCAGCAGTGAAAGCCCGGGACAGGGAATCGGTGAGCAGTTCTTC CASSESPGQGIGEQFF TRBJ2-1 . TRBD1 TRBV2
TGTGCCAGCAGCTTGCGGACGGGAGAAGCTTTCTTT CASSLRTGEAFF TRBJ1-1 . . TRBV7-2
TGTGCCAGCAGGTCCCCTGGGGGCCCCCCAGACTATGGCTACACCTTC CASRSPGGPPDYGYTF TRBJ1-2 . . TRBV7-9
TGTGCCAGCACCCGGGGGGTCCCGGATGGCTACACCTTC CASTRGVPDGYTF TRBJ1-2 . . TRBV12-3/TRBV12-4
TGTGCCAGCAGCTTAAGCCTCCAAGAGACCCAGTACTTC CASSLSLQETQYF TRBJ2-5 . . TRBV7-8
TGTGCCAGCAGCCCAGCCCTCGGGACTGAAGCTTTCTTT CASSPALGTEAFF TRBJ1-1 . . TRBV7-3
TGTGCCAGCAGTTTACGGACGTATGGAGGCACTGAAGCTTTCTTT CASSLRTYGGTEAFF TRBJ1-1 . . TRBV28
TGTGCCAGTAGTATCTTGGGGCACGGAAACACCATATATTTT CASSILGHGNTIYF TRBJ1-3 few . TRBV19
TGTGCCAGCAGCCCAAATTCAGGGGCCGAGACCCAGTACTTC CASSPNSGAETQYF TRBJ2-5 . . TRBV28
TGTGCCAGCAGCTTGTTAAAGCGGGGGAGGTCCCTCCACTTT CASSLLKRGRSLHF TRBJ1-6 . . TRBV5-6
TGTGCCAGCAGCTTACTGGACACGTCCCAAGAGACCCAGTACTTC CASSLLDTSQETQYF TRBJ2-5 many . TRBV5-6
TGTGCCAGCAGCTTAGGTCGGGGTGGAAGCTCCTACGAGCAGTACTTC CASSLGRGGSSYEQYF TRBJ2-7 . . TRBV11-2
TGCGCCAGCAGCTTGGGAGACAGGGTACACAATGAGCAGTTCTTC CASSLGDRVHNEQFF TRBJ2-1 . TRBD1 TRBV5-1
TGTGCCAGCAGGGGACAGGTGAACTATGGCTACACCTTC CASRGQVNYGYTF TRBJ1-2 . TRBD1 TRBV6-5
TGTGCCAGCAGTTTACGGACAGGGTCTTCACCCCTCCACTTT CASSLRTGSSPLHF TRBJ1-6 few TRBD1 TRBV6-5
TGTGCCAGTAGTTGGACAGGGAGCAGGACTGGCGCACCCCTCCACTTT CASSWTGSRTGAPLHF TRBJ1-6 . TRBD1 TRBV19
TGTGCCACCAGCAGAGATCAGGCTTCTAAATCCCATGGCTACACCTTC CATSRDQASKSHGYTF TRBJ1-2 . . TRBV15
TGTGCCAGCAGCCAAGTGGGACAGGGGGCCAACTATGGCTACACCTTC CASSQVGQGANYGYTF TRBJ1-2 . TRBD1 TRBV3-1/TRBV3-2
TGCGCCAGCAGCTTCGGGACTAGCAAAAATGAGCAGTTCTTC CASSFGTSKNEQFF TRBJ2-1 . TRBD2 TRBV5-1
TGTGCCAGTAGCATAAACATCATGAACACTGAAGCTTTCTTT CASSINIMNTEAFF TRBJ1-1 . . TRBV19
TGCGCCAGCAGCTTAGGAGGGGCGTTTGAGCAGTTCTTC CASSLGGAFEQFF TRBJ2-1 . . TRBV5-1
TGCGCCAGCAGCTGGGGGACAGCGGGAGAGACCCAGTACTTC CASSWGTAGETQYF TRBJ2-5 . . TRBV5-1